This T cell receptor (beta chain) appears in the sequencing data of a study of a mutant IDH1 vaccine in newly diagnosed glioma. Study-wide context: Patients were pretreated with radiotherapy, temozolomide, or both, mostly both. Overall study findings and caveats: There were vaccine-induced immune responses in roughly 92% of the patients. Apparently unrelated to pseudoprogression were changes in the top peripheral T cell clonotypes.

Time point specified: week 47, end of study. Mutant IDH1 20-mer peptide, at 300 ug, made up each vaccine dose, with topical imiquimod. On this clone: The target antigen is unknown.

TCRdb's table, derived via immunoSEQ multiplex PCR, lists solely in-frame clones and lacks some. Of some 31,000 clones detected, about 80% appear once; the ten largest clones hold around 30%. Germline CDR1 reads SGHDT; CDR2 reads YYEEEE. The CDR3 sequence is 16 residues long. Trimming shortened V by 0 bases and J by 0 bases, and 7 bases separated the two germline ends. The chain couples TRBV5-6 to TRBJ2-6; D gene unclear. This specimen consisted of PBMCs, obtained from a glioma patient whose treatment included an IDH1 peptide vaccine. This sequence originates from a man under 40 with glioma. CDR3 DNA sequence: TGTGCCAGCAGCTTGGGAAGGTACTCTGGGGCCAACGTCCTGACTTTC. Translation: CASSLGRYSGANVLTF.